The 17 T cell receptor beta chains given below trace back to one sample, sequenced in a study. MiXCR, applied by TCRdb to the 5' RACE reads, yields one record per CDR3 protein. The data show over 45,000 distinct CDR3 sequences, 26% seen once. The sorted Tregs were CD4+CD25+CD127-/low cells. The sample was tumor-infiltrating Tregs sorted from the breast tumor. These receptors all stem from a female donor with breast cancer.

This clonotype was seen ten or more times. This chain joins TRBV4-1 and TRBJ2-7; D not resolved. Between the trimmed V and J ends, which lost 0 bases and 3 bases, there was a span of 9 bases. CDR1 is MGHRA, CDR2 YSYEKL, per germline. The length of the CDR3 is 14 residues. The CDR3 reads CASSQDQQIYEQYF. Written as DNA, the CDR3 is TGCGCCAGCAGCCAAGATCAGCAGATCTACGAGCAGTACTTC.

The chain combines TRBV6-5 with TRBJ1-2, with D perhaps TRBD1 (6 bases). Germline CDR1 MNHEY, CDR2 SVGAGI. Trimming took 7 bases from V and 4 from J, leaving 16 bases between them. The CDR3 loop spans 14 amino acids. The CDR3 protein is CASTRKTGIYGYTF. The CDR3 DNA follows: TGTGCCAGCACCAGAAAAACAGGGATCTATGGCTACACCTTC.

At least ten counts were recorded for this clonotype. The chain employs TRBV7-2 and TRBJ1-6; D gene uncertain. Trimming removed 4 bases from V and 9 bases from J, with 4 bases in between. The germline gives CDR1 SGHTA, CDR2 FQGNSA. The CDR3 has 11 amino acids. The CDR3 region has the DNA TGTGCCAGCAGCTACGGTTCACCCCTCCACTTT. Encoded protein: CASSYGSPLHF.

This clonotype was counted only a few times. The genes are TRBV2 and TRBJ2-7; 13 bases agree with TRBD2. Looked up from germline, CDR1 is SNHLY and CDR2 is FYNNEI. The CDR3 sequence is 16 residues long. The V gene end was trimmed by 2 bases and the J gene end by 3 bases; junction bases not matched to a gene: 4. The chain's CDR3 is CASSETGTSGIYEQYF. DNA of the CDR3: TGTGCCAGCAGTGAAACTGGGACTAGCGGGATCTACGAGCAGTACTTC. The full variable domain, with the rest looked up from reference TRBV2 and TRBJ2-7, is EPEVTQTPSHQVTQMGQEVILRCVPISNHLYFYWYRQILGQKVEFLVSFYNNEISEKSEIFDDQFSVERPDGSNFTLKIRSTKLEDSAMYFCASSETGTSGIYEQYFGPGTRLTVT.

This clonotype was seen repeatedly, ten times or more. The CDR3 nucleotides are TGCGCCAGCAGCCGCGAGGGGGGGGCCGGGGAGCTGTTTTTT. It codes for CASSREGGAGELFF. The rearrangement joins TRBV4-3 to TRBJ2-2, with D perhaps TRBD2 (7 bases). The V gene's germline CDR1 is LGHNA and CDR2 YSLEER. The CDR3 length is 14 residues. The ends were cut back, 4 bases at V and 6 bases at J, with 12 bases in the middle.

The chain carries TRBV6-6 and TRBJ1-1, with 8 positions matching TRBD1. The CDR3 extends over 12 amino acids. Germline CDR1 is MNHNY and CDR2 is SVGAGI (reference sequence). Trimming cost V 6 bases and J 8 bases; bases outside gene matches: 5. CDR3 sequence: CASRPGQGEAFF. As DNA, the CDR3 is TGTGCCAGCAGACCCGGACAGGGCGAAGCTTTCTTT.

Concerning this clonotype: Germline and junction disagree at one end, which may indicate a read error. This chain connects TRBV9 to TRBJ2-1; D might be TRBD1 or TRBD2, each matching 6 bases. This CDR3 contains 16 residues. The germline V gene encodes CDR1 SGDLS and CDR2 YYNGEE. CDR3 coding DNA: TGTGCCAGCAGCCCCCTCCGGGACTTGGGGGACAATGAGCGGTTCTTC. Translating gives CASSPLRDLGDNERFF.

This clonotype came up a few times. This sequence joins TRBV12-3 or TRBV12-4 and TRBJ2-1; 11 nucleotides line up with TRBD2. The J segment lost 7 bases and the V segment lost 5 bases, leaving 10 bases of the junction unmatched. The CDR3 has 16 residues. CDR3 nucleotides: TGTGCCAGCAGTCGAAATATAGCGGGGGGGCCTAATGAGCAGTTCTTC. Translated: CASSRNIAGGPNEQFF.

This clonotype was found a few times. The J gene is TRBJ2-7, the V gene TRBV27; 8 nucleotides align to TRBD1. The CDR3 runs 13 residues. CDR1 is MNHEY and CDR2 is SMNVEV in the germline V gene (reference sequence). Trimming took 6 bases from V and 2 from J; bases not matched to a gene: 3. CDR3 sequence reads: CASRGTGPYEQYF. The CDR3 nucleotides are TGTGCCAGCAGGGGGACAGGTCCCTACGAGCAGTACTTC.

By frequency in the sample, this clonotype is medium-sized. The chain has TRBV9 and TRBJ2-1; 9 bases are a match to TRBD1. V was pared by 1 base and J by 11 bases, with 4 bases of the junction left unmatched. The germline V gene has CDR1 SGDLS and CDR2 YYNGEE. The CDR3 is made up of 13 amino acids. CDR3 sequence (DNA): TGTGCCAGCAGCGTAACAGGGGGCACCCAGCAGTTCTTC. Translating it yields CASSVTGGTQQFF.

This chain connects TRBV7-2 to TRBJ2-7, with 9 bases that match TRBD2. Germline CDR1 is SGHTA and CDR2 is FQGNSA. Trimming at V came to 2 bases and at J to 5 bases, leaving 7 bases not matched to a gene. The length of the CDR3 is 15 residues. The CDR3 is CASSLFSSGENEQYF. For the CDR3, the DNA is TGTGCCAGCAGCTTATTTTCTAGCGGGGAGAACGAGCAGTACTTC.

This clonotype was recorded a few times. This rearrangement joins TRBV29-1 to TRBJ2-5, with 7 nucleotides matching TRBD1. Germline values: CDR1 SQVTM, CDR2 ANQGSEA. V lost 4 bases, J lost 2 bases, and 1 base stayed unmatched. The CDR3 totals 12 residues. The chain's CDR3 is CSVGQGQETQYF. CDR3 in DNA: TGCAGCGTTGGACAGGGTCAAGAGACCCAGTACTTC.

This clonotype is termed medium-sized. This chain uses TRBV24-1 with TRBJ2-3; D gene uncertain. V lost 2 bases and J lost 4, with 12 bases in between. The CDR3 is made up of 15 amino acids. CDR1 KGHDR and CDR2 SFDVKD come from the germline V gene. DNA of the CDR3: TGTGCCACCAGTGATTCTGCCGGACCGGCAGATACGCAGTATTTT. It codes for CATSDSAGPADTQYF.

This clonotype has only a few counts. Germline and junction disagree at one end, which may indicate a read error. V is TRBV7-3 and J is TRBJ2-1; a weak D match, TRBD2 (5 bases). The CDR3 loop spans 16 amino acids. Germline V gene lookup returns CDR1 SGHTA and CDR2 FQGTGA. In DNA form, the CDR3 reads TGTGCCAGCAGCTTACGAGCGGATAGCTCCTACAATGGGCAGTTCTTC. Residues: CASSLRADSSYNGQFF.

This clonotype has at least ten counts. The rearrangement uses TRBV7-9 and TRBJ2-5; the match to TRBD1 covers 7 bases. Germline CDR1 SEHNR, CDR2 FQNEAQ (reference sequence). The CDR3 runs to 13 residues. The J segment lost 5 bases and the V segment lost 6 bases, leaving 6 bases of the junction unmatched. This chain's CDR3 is CASRDRVEETQYF. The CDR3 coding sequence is TGTGCCAGCAGAGACAGGGTAGAGGAGACCCAGTACTTC.

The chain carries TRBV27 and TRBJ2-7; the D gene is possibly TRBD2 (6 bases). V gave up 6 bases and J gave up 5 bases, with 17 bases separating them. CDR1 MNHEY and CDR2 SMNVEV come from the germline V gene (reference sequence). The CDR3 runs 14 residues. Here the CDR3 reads CASRRTGARDEQYF. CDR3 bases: TGTGCCAGCAGAAGAACGGGAGCCCGGGACGAGCAGTACTTC.

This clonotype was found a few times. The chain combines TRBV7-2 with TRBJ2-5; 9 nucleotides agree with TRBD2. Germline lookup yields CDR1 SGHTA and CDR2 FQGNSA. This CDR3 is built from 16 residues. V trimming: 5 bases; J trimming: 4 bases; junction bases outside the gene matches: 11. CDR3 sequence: CASSTYLAGPGETQYF. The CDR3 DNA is TGTGCCAGCAGCACGTATCTAGCGGGGCCGGGAGAGACCCAGTACTTC.